These 25 T cell receptor beta chains originate from one sample sequenced in a study of T-cell memory formation after mild COVID-19. TCRdb called the 5' RACE reads again in MiXCR, with one record for every CDR3 protein. Altogether about 560,000 distinct CDR3 sequences are present, over 15% being singletons, with the ten largest covering around 11%. Sequences were obtained from PBMCs or a T cell subset sorted from them (not recorded which). The receptors shown here come from an adult woman who had mild COVID-19 (a few samples of this study predate the infection). Cell type and time point are not known.

The chain employs TRBV6-4 and TRBJ2-5; 7 nucleotides align to TRBD1. The germline V gene encodes CDR1 MRHNA and CDR2 SNTAGT. J lost 4 bases, V lost 6 bases, and 11 bases had no gene match. CDR3 length equals 15 residues. The CDR3 nucleotides are TGTGCCAGCAGAAGGGTGGCAGGGGACAGAGAGACCCAGTACTTC. This encodes CASRRVAGDRETQYF.

This chain joins TRBV12-3 or TRBV12-4 and TRBJ1-1; D ambiguous. V was cut by 11 bases and J by 11 bases, with 24 bases left in between. This CDR3 has 13 residues. CDR3: CAVLIMGRADAFF. CDR3 bases: TGTGCCGTCCTTATAATGGGCAGAGCAGACGCTTTCTTT.

This clonotype showed up just a few times. V gene TRBV6-6 combines with J gene TRBJ2-1; TRBD1 or TRBD2 may be the D gene (5 bases each). Trimming pared 8 bases from V and 7 bases from J, leaving 21 bases between. This CDR3 comprises 15 residues. In germline, CDR1 is MNHNY, CDR2 SVGAGI (reference sequence). DNA of the CDR3: TGTGCCAGCGGCCAACCGGGACCTTGGACTAATGAGCAGTTCTTC. Its protein product is CASGQPGPWTNEQFF.

In this sample, this clonotype turned up a few times. The rearrangement links TRBV20-1 to TRBJ2-7; 7 nucleotides line up with TRBD1. Germline CDR1 DFQATT, CDR2 SNEGSKA (reference sequence). With 3 bases clipped from V and 0 bases from J, the junction kept 8 bases outside the gene matches. The CDR3 has 15 amino acids. CDR3 nucleotide sequence: TGCAGTGCTAGGGGGGACAGCACTAGCTCCTACGAGCAGTACTTC. Translating gives CSARGDSTSSYEQYF.

The chain uses TRBV18 and TRBJ1-1, with unresolved D. Per the germline V gene, CDR1 is KGHSH and CDR2 is LQKENI. The CDR3 loop spans 15 amino acids. Trimming took off 2 bases at V and 0 bases at J, with 10 bases between the two ends. DNA of the CDR3: TGTGCCAGCTCACCAAGAGAGGAGATGAACACTGAAGCTTTCTTT. Its translation: CASSPREEMNTEAFF.

V and J are TRBV9 and TRBJ1-1, with D possibly being TRBD1 (5 bases). Looked up from germline, CDR1 is SGDLS and CDR2 is YYNGEE. The V end was cut by 3 bases, the J end by 7 bases, with 10 bases between. This CDR3 is built from 12 residues. The CDR3 reads CASSDQGLEAFF. CDR3 coding DNA: TGTGCCAGCAGCGACCAGGGACTTGAAGCTTTCTTT.

This chain connects TRBV5-6 to TRBJ2-7, with 8 bases matching TRBD1. Germline V CDR1 and CDR2: SGHDT, YYEEEE. The CDR3 is 14 residues long. V was pared by 4 bases and J by 5 bases, with 8 bases of the junction left unmatched. This CDR3 reads CASSRKDRGHEQYF. The CDR3 DNA sequence: TGTGCCAGCAGCCGAAAAGACAGGGGCCACGAGCAGTACTTC.

This chain links TRBV11-2 with TRBJ2-7; TRBD1 might be the D (5 bases). V lost 4 bases and J lost 3, with 16 bases in between. This CDR3 is built from 15 residues. CDR1 SGHAT and CDR2 FQNNGV come from the germline V gene. CDR3 loop: CASSSISGRLYEQYF. In nucleotides, the CDR3 is TGTGCCAGCAGCTCAATCTCAGGGCGACTCTACGAGCAGTACTTC.

This clonotype was counted only a few times. The chain is built from TRBV12-3 or TRBV12-4 and TRBJ2-7; either TRBD1 or TRBD2 may supply D (5 bases each). The V and J ends lost 5 bases and 7 bases respectively, with 15 bases between them. The CDR3 runs 13 residues. The CDR3: CASSPLLAGEQYF. CDR3 DNA sequence: TGTGCCAGCAGTCCCCTCCTAGCAGGGGAGCAGTACTTC.

This sequence joins TRBV24-1 and TRBJ2-3; 7 bases align to TRBD2. This CDR3 has 15 amino acids. The ends lost 5 bases at V and 0 bases at J; junction bases unmatched: 4. Germline loops: CDR1 KGHDR, CDR2 SFDVKD. The DNA for the CDR3 is TGTGCCACCAGTGGCGTGGGGGGGAGCACAGATACGCAGTATTTT. This encodes CATSGVGGSTDTQYF.

V usage is TRBV11-3 and J usage is TRBJ2-7; 8 nucleotides align to TRBD1. This CDR3 is built from 13 residues. J lost 5 bases, V lost 4 bases, and 4 bases had no gene match. The germline CDR1 and CDR2 sequences are SGHNT and YENEEA. CDR3 loop: CASSSWTGNEQYF. CDR3 nucleotide sequence: TGTGCCAGCAGCTCCTGGACAGGGAACGAGCAGTACTTC. Using reference TRBV11-3 and TRBJ2-7 for the parts outside the CDR3, the full variable domain is EAGVVQSPRYKIIEKKQPVAFWCNPISGHNTLYWYLQNLGQGPELLIRYENEEAVDDSQLPKDRFSAERLKGVDSTLKIQPAELGDSAVYLCASSSWTGNEQYFGPGTRLTVT.

The CDR3 is CASSFRREGPYREQFF. In nucleotides, the CDR3 is TGTGCCAGCAGCTTCCGGCGGGAGGGCCCTTACCGAGAGCAGTTCTTC. The chain combines TRBV13 with TRBJ2-1, with TRBD2 matching 9 bases. The ends lost 3 bases at V and 10 bases at J; junction bases unmatched: 13. CDR1 and CDR2 from the germline V gene are PRHDT and FYEKMQ (reference sequence). The length of the CDR3 is 16 residues. Full variable domain (missing parts from reference TRBV13 and TRBJ2-1): AAGVIQSPRHLIKEKRETATLKCYPIPRHDTVYWYQQGPGQDPQFLISFYEKMQSDKGSIPDRFSAQQFSDYHSELNMSSLELGDSALYFCASSFRREGPYREQFFGPGTRLTVL.

On this clonotype: One junction end does not reproduce the germline sequence, and a read error may be involved. J is TRBJ1-1 and V is TRBV10-3, with D unresolved. Germline V gene sequence: CDR1 ENHRY, CDR2 SYGVKD. The CDR3 runs to 14 residues. The CDR3 loop is CAISESGPGTEAFF. CDR3 nucleotide sequence: TGTGCCATAAGTGAGTCAGGTCCAGGAACTGAAGCTTTCTTT.

This clonotype was detected only a few times. Relative to the germline gene, one junction end is altered; a read error may explain this. The V and J genes are TRBV20-1 and TRBJ2-5, with D possibly TRBD2 on 6 matching bases. Germline V gives CDR1 DFQATT, CDR2 SNEGSKA (reference sequence). The CDR3 length is 11 residues. The CDR3 nucleotides are TGCAGTGCTAGCGGAGGGGCGGCGCAACAATTC. Encoded protein: CSASGGAAQQF.

The V gene is TRBV5-5, the J gene TRBJ2-7; 8 bases fit TRBD2. Trimming removed 4 bases from V and 5 bases from J; junction bases left unmatched: 11. The V gene's germline CDR1 is SGHKS and CDR2 YYEKEE (reference sequence). The CDR3 covers 15 residues. This CDR3 reads CASSLLGRGHDEQYF. DNA for the CDR3: TGTGCCAGCAGCCTGCTCGGGAGGGGTCACGACGAGCAGTACTTC. Full variable domain (remainder filled in from reference TRBV5-5 and TRBJ2-7): DAGVTQSPTHLIKTRGQQVTLRCSPISGHKSVSWYQQVLGQGPQFIFQYYEKEERGRGNFPDRFSARQFPNYSSELNVNALLLGDSALYLCASSLLGRGHDEQYFGPGTRLTVT.

There are a few counts of this clonotype. This sequence joins TRBV30 and TRBJ2-1; 14 bases fit TRBD2. CDR1 and CDR2 (germline): GTSNPN, SVGIG (reference sequence). The CDR3 contains 17 residues. V trimming: 1 base; J trimming: 9 bases; junction bases outside the gene matches: 11. The CDR3 sequence: CAWSGVRTSGGPGEQFF. CDR3 DNA sequence: TGTGCCTGGAGTGGAGTCAGGACTAGCGGGGGGCCGGGTGAGCAGTTCTTC.

The J gene is TRBJ1-1, the V gene TRBV2; 9 nucleotides align to TRBD1. Germline CDR1 reads SNHLY; CDR2 reads FYNNEI. The V and J ends lost 8 bases and 8 bases, in that order; junction bases with no gene match: 12. CDR3 length equals 14 residues. This CDR3 reads CASGRGRTGDEAFF. The CDR3 DNA is TGTGCCAGCGGACGCGGACGGACAGGGGACGAAGCTTTCTTT.

This sequence joins TRBV12-3 or TRBV12-4 and TRBJ2-1; D uncertain. This CDR3 contains 13 residues. Trimming pared 7 bases from V and 10 bases from J, leaving 17 bases between. CDR3 sequence reads: CASTVVPLGEQFF. The CDR3 region has the DNA TGTGCCAGCACCGTAGTGCCTTTAGGGGAGCAGTTCTTC.

The chain has TRBV5-1 and TRBJ2-7, with D tentatively TRBD1 or TRBD2 (5 bases each). From germline, CDR1 is SGHRS and CDR2 YFSETQ. The germline V and J ends were trimmed by 4 bases and 6 bases, with 20 bases remaining between them. The CDR3 loop spans 15 amino acids. In DNA, the CDR3 is TGCGCCAGCAGCCCCGCCGGGACCGGGGCGGGCGAGCAGTACTTC. Its protein product is CASSPAGTGAGEQYF.

The rearrangement links TRBV6-4 to TRBJ2-3; TRBD2 aligns across 9 bases. The junction had 2 bases not matched to a gene; V was cut back by 0 bases and J by 1 base. Looked up from germline, CDR1 is MRHNA and CDR2 is SNTAGT. This CDR3 is 16 amino acids long. CDR3 sequence (DNA): TGTGCCAGCAGTGACTCCTCTAGCGGGGGCACAGATACGCAGTATTTT. Its translation: CASSDSSSGGTDTQYF.

V and J are TRBV24-1 and TRBJ1-2; TRBD1 matches at 7 bases. V shed 3 bases, J shed 8 bases, and the junction held 2 bases outside the gene matches. The CDR3 extends over 12 amino acids. Germline values: CDR1 KGHDR, CDR2 SFDVKD. Written as DNA, the CDR3 is TGTGCCACCAGTGATAACAGGGGCGGCTACACCTTC. This sequence encodes CATSDNRGGYTF.

The J gene is TRBJ2-5, the V gene TRBV4-1; D is ambiguous. Trimming shortened V by 0 bases and J by 6 bases, and 14 bases separated the two germline ends. In germline, CDR1 is MGHRA, CDR2 YSYEKL. The length of the CDR3 is 15 residues. CDR3 residues: CASSQDYTTLKTQYF. As DNA, the CDR3 is TGCGCCAGCAGCCAAGATTATACTACACTAAAGACCCAGTACTTC.

This clonotype was observed a few times. This chain connects TRBV7-9 to TRBJ2-5, with 8 nucleotides matching TRBD1. The CDR3 has 14 residues. Germline V gives CDR1 SEHNR, CDR2 FQNEAQ (reference sequence). The J segment lost 2 bases and the V segment lost 6 bases, leaving 5 bases of the junction unmatched. This chain's CDR3 is CASRPGQGQETQYF. The CDR3 DNA reads TGTGCCAGCAGGCCCGGACAGGGACAAGAGACCCAGTACTTC.

This clonotype was seen a handful of times. The CDR3 nucleotides read TGTGCCAGCAGTTTATCAGATATCGCGACCCAGTACTTC. Protein: CASSLSDIATQYF. The chain uses TRBV12-3 or TRBV12-4 and TRBJ2-5; no definite D call. The CDR3 runs 13 residues. Trimming removed 2 bases at V and 7 bases at J, with 11 bases between.

This clonotype was counted a few times. The chain uses TRBV21-1 and TRBJ1-6; the D call in the table, TRBD1, was not verified against the DNA. TRBV21-1 is a pseudogene segment. CDR3 length: 17 residues. CDR3 sequence reads: CASSKCSGGENNSPLHF. DNA for the CDR3: TGTGCCAGCAGCAAATGTTCGGGGGGTGAAAATAATTCACCCCTCCACTTT.